This T cell receptor (beta chain) was retrieved from a study of cytomegalovirus exposure and HLA in healthy donors. Whole-study findings and limits: Prior analysis indicated that the majority of TCR beta V segments exhibited productivity approximately 87% or approximately 30% of the time. Later analysis identified several of the most significant clusters that appeared linked to common viral pathogens.

Amplification used 60 Vbeta primers and 13 Jbeta primers. Generated by immunoSEQ multiplex PCR, the TCRdb table keeps only in-frame clones and is missing some. The sample consists of under 200,000 clones, about 80% of them appearing once. Healthy bone marrow donors made up the donor group. V lost 5 bases and J lost 1; bases outside the gene matches: 4. From germline, CDR1 is SNHLY and CDR2 FYNNEI. The CDR3 extends over 14 amino acids. In the case of this clone: Its specificity is unknown.

What was sequenced was PBMCs. The TCR was taken from a man aged 60-69 years in good health and CMV-seronegative. The chain links TRBV2 to TRBJ2-5; 7 bases are shared with TRBD1. The CDR3 here is CASSSDRAQETQYF. CDR3 sequence (DNA): TGTGCCAGCAGTAGCGACAGGGCCCAAGAGACCCAGTACTTC.